Below are 4 T cell receptor beta chains sequenced from a single sample in a study of T cells in Graves' hyperthyroidism and ophthalmopathy. There were TCR beta CDR3 regions amplified from RNA transcripts. Initially, a first-round RT-PCR of the TCR CDR3 employed the HTBI primer set. A single record per CDR3 protein comes from TCRdb applying MiXCR to the multiplex PCR reads. The data contain hundreds of thousands of distinct CDR3 sequences, approximately 15% of them singletons. Sequencing was performed on blood. The receptors come from a woman aged 18-35 years with Graves' hyperthyroidism.

This clonotype has a count of ten or more. The V and J genes are TRBV6-5 and TRBJ1-5; no definite D call. The V end lost 0 bases, the J end lost 6 bases, and 6 bases lay between the germline ends. CDR3 size: 13 residues. Germline V gene data show CDR1 as MNHEY and CDR2 as SVGAGI. This CDR3 is CASSYSKGQPQHF. For the CDR3, the DNA is TGTGCCAGCAGTTACTCGAAGGGTCAGCCCCAGCATTTT.

J is TRBJ2-1 and V is TRBV7-9, with TRBD1 as a possible D gene (5 bases). Germline lookup yields CDR1 SEHNR and CDR2 FQNEAQ (reference sequence). The CDR3 extends over 13 amino acids. V shed 4 bases and J shed 7 bases, with 11 bases lying between them. CDR3 region: CASSYTRTNEQFF. The CDR3, as DNA: TGTGCCAGCAGCTACACTCGGACAAATGAGCAGTTCTTC.

V gene TRBV7-2 combines with J gene TRBJ1-1, with a possible D match to TRBD1 (6 bases). V was cut by 5 bases and J by 6 bases, with 19 bases left in between. This CDR3 is built from 15 residues. Germline values: CDR1 SGHTA, CDR2 FQGNSA. The CDR3 loop reads CASSGWTEREPEAFF. The CDR3 bases are TGTGCCAGCAGCGGATGGACAGAGAGAGAGCCTGAAGCTTTCTTT.

This clonotype was detected many times. This sequence joins TRBV4-1 and TRBJ2-1; 11 positions agree with TRBD2. This CDR3 contains 16 residues. Germline lookup yields CDR1 MGHRA and CDR2 YSYEKL. The V segment lost 4 bases and the J segment 1 base; nucleotides outside the gene matches: 3. Here the CDR3 DNA reads TGCGCCAGCAGCCCGACTAGCGGGAAATCCTACAATGAGCAGTTCTTC. This translates into CASSPTSGKSYNEQFF.